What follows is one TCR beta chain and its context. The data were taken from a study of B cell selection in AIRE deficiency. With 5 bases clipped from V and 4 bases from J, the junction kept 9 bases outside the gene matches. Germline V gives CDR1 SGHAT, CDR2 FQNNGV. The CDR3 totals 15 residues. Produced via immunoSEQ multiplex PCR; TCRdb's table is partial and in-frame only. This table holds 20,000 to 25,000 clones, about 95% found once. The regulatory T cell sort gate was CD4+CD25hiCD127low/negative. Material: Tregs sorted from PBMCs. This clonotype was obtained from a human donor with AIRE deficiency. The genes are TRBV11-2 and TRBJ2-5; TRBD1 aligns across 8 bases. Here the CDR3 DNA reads TGTGCCAGCAGCATGTCGGACAGGGAGTCAGAGACCCAGTACTTC. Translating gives CASSMSDRESETQYF.